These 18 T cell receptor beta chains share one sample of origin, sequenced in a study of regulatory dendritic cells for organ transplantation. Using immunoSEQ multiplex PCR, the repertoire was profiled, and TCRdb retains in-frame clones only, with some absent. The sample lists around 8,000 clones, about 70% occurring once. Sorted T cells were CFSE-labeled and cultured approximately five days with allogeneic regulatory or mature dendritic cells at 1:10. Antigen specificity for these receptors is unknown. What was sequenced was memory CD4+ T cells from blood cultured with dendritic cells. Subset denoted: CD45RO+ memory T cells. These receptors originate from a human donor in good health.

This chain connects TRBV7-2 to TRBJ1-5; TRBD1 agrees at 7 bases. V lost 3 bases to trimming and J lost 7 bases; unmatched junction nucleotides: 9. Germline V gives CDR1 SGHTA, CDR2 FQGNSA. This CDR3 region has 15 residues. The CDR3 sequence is CASSLETGSGQPQHF. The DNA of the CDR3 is TGTGCCAGCAGCTTGGAGACAGGGAGTGGGCAGCCCCAGCATTTT.

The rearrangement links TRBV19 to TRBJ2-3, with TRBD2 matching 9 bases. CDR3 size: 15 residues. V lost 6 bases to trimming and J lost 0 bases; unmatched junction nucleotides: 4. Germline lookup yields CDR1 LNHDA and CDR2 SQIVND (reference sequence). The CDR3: CASREAGGSTDTQYF. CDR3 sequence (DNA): TGTGCCAGTAGAGAAGCGGGGGGAAGCACAGATACGCAGTATTTT.

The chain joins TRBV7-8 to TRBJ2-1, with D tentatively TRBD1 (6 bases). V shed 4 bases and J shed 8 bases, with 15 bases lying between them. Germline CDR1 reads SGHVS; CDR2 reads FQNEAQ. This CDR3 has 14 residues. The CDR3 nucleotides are TGTGCCAGCAGCTCCTGGACAGAAGGGGATGAGCAGTTCTTC. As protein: CASSSWTEGDEQFF.

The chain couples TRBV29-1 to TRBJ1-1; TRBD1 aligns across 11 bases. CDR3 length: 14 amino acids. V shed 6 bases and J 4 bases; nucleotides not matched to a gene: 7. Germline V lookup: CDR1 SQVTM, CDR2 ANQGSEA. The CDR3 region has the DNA TGCAGCGTCCGGACAGGGGGCGTAGGCACTGAAGCTTTCTTT. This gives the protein CSVRTGGVGTEAFF.

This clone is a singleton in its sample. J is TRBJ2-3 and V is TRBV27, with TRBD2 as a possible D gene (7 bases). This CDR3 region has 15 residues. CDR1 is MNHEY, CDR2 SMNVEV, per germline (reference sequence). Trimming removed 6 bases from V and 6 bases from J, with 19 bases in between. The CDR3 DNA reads TGTGCCAGCAGCCAAGGAGGGGGGGGCCGGGATACGCAGTATTTT. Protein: CASSQGGGGRDTQYF.

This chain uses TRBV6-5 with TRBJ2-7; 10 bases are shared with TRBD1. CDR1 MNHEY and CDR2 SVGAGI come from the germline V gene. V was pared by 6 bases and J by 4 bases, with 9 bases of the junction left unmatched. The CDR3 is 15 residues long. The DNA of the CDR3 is TGTGCCAGCAGCCAAGGGGGGACAGGGGTTTACGAGCAGTACTTC. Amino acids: CASSQGGTGVYEQYF.

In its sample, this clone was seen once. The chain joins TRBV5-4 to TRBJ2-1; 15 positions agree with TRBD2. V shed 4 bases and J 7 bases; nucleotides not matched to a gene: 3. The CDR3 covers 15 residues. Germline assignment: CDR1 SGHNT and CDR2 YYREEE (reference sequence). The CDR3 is CASSRTSGGGNEQFF. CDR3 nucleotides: TGTGCCAGCAGCCGGACTAGCGGGGGGGGTAATGAGCAGTTCTTC.

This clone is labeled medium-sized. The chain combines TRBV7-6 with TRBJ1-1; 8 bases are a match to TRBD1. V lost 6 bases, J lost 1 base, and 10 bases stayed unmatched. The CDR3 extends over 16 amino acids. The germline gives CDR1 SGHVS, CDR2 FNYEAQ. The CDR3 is CASSFGQGRRNTEAFF. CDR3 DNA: TGTGCCAGCAGTTTCGGACAGGGAAGACGGAACACTGAAGCTTTCTTT. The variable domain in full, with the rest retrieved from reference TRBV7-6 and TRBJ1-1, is GAGVSQSPRYKVTKRGQDVALRCDPISGHVSLYWYRQALGQGPEFLTYFNYEAQQDKSGLPNDRFSAERPEGSISTLTIQRTEQRDSAMYRCASSFGQGRRNTEAFFGQGTRLTVV.

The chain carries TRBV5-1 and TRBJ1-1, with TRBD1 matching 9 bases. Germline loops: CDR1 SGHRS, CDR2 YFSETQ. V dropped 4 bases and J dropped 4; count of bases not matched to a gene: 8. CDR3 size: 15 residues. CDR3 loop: CASSGGTGLGTEAFF. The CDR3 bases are TGCGCCAGCAGCGGAGGGACAGGGCTGGGCACTGAAGCTTTCTTT.

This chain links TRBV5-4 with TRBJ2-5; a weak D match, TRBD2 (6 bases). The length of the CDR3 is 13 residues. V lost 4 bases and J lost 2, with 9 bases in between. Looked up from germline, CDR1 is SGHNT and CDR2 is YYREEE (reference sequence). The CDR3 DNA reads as TGTGCCAGCAGCCAGGGACTTCAAGAGACCCAGTACTTC. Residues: CASSQGLQETQYF.

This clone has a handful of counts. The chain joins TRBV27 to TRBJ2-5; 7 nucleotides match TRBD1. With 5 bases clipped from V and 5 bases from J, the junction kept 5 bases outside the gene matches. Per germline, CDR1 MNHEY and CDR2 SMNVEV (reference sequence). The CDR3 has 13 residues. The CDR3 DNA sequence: TGTGCCAGCAGTCCCCGCAGGGGGGAGACCCAGTACTTC. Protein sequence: CASSPRRGETQYF.

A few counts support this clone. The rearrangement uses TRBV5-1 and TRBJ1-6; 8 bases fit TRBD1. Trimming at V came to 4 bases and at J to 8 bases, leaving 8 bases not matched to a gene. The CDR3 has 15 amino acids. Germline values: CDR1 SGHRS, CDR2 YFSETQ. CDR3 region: CASSPDYRGDSPLHF. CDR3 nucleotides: TGCGCCAGCAGCCCAGACTACAGGGGGGATTCACCCCTCCACTTT.

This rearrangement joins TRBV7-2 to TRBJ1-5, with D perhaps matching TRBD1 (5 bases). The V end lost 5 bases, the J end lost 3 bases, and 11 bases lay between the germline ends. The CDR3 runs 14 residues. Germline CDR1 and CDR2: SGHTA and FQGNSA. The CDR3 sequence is CASSRQGNNQPQHF. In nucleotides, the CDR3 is TGTGCCAGCAGCCGCCAGGGAAACAATCAGCCCCAGCATTTT. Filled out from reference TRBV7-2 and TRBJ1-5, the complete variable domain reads GAGVSQSPSNKVTEKGKDVELRCDPISGHTALYWYRQSLGQGLEFLIYFQGNSAPDKSGLPSDRFSAERTGGSVSTLTIQRTQQEDSAVYLCASSRQGNNQPQHFGDGTRLSIL.

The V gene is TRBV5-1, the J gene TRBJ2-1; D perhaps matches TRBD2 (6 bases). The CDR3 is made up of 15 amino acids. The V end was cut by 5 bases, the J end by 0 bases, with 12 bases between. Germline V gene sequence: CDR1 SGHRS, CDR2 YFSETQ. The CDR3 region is CASRIAVSSYNEQFF. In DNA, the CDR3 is TGCGCCAGCAGGATAGCGGTGAGCTCCTACAATGAGCAGTTCTTC.

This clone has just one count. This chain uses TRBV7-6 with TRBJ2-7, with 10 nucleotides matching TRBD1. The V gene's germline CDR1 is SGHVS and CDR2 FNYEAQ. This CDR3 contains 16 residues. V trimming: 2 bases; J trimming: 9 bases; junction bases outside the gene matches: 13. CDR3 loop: CASSLSVPGTGVWQYF. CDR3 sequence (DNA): TGTGCCAGCAGCTTATCTGTCCCCGGGACAGGGGTTTGGCAGTACTTC.

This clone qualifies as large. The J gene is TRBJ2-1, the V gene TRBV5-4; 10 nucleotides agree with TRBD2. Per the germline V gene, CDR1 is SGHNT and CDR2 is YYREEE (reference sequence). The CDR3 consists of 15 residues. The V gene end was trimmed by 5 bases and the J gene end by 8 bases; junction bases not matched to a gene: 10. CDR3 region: CASSLAGGAWDEQFF. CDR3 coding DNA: TGTGCCAGCAGTTTAGCGGGGGGTGCTTGGGATGAGCAGTTCTTC.

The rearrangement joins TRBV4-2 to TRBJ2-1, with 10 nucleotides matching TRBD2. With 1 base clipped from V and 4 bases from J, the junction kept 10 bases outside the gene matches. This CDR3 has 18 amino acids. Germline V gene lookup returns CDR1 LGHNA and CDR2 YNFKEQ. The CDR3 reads CASSQGPNLAGEYNEQFF. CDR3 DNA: TGTGCCAGCAGCCAAGGACCTAACCTAGCGGGGGAGTACAATGAGCAGTTCTTC.

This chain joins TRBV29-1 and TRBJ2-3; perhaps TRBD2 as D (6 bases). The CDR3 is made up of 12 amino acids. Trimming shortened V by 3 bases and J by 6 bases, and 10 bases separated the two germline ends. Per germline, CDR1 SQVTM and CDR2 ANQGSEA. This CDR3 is CSVEEGTDTQYF. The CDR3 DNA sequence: TGCAGCGTTGAGGAGGGGACTGATACGCAGTATTTT.